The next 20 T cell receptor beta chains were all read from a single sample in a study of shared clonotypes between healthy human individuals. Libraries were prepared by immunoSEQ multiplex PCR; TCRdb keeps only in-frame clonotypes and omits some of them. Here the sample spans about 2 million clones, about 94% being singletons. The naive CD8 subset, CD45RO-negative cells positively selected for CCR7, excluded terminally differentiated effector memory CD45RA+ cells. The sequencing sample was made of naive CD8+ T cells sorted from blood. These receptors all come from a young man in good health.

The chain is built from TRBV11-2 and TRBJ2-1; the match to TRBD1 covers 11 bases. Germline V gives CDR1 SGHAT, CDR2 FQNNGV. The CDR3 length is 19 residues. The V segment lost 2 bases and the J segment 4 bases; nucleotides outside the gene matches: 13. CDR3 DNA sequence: TGTGCCAGCAGCTTACAGGGACAGGGGGGTGTTAGTCCGTACAATGAGCAGTTCTTC. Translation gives CASSLQGQGGVSPYNEQFF. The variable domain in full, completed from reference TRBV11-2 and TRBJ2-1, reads EAGVAQSPRYKIIEKRQSVAFWCNPISGHATLYWYQQILGQGPKLLIQFQNNGVVDDSQLPKDRFSAERLKGVDSTLKIQPAKLEDSAVYLCASSLQGQGGVSPYNEQFFGPGTRLTVL.

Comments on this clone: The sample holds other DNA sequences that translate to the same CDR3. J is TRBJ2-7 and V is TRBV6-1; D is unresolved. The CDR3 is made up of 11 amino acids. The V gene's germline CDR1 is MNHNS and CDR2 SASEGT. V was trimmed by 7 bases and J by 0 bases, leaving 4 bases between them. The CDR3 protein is CASTSSYEQYF. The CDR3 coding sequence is TGTGCCAGCACAAGCTCCTACGAGCAGTACTTC.

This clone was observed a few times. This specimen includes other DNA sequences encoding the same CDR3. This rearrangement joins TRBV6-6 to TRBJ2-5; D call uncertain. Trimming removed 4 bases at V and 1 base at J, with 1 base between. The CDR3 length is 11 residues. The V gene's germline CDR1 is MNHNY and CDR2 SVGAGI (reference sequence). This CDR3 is CASSFQETQYF. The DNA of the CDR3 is TGTGCCAGCAGTTTCCAAGAGACCCAGTACTTC.

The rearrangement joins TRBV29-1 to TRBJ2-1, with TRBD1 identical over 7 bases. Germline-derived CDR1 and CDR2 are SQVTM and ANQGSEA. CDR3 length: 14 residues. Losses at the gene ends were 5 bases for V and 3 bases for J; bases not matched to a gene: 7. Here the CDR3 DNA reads TGCAGCGTTCGTACAGGGGTAGTCTACAATGAGCAGTTCTTC. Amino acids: CSVRTGVVYNEQFF.

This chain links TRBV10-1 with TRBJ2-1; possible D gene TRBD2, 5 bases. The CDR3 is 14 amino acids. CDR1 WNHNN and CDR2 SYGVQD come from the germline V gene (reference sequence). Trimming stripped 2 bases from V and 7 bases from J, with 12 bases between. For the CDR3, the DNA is TGCGCCAGCAGTGAGGGGTTGTCGGGGAATGAGCAGTTCTTC. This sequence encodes CASSEGLSGNEQFF.

The chain's CDR3 is CASSQDGAGNYEQYF. CDR3 nucleotide sequence: TGCGCCAGCAGCCAAGATGGGGCAGGGAATTACGAGCAGTACTTC. The chain carries TRBV4-3 and TRBJ2-7; TRBD1 is a possible D gene (5 bases). Trimming stripped 0 bases from V and 4 bases from J, with 13 bases between. The germline V gene has CDR1 LGHNA and CDR2 YSLEER. CDR3 length: 15 residues.

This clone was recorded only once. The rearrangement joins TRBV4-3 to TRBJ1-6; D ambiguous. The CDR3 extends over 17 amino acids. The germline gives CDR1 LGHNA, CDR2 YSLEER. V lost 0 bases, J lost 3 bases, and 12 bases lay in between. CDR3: CASSQEGGGLYNSPLHF. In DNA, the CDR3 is TGCGCCAGCAGCCAAGAAGGTGGAGGGCTCTATAATTCACCCCTCCACTTT.

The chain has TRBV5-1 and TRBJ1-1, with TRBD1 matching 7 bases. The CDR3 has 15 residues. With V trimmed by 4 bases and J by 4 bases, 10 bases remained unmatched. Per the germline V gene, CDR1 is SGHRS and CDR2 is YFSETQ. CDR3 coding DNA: TGCGCCAGCAGCCAAACAGGGGAGGGTTTCACTGAAGCTTTCTTT. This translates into CASSQTGEGFTEAFF.

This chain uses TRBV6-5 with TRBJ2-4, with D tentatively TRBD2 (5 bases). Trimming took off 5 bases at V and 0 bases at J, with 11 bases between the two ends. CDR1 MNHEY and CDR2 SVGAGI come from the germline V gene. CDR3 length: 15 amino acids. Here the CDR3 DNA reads TGTGCCAGCAGTCCCGACTACTTAGCCAAAAACATTCAGTACTTC. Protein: CASSPDYLAKNIQYF.

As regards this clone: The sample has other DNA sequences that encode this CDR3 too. CDR3 bases: TGTGCCAGCACCCCCAGCTCCTACAATGAGCAGTTCTTC. Translated: CASTPSSYNEQFF. The chain carries TRBV7-9 and TRBJ2-1; the D is unclear. CDR3 length: 13 residues. V was pared by 7 bases and J by 0 bases, with 7 bases between. Per the germline V gene, CDR1 is SEHNR and CDR2 is FQNEAQ (reference sequence). Full variable domain (rest looked up from reference TRBV7-9 and TRBJ2-1): DTGVSQNPRHKITKRGQNVTFRCDPISEHNRLYWYRQTLGQGPEFLTYFQNEAQLEKSRLLSDRFSAERPKGSFSTLEIQRTEQGDSAMYLCASTPSSYNEQFFGPGTRLTVL.

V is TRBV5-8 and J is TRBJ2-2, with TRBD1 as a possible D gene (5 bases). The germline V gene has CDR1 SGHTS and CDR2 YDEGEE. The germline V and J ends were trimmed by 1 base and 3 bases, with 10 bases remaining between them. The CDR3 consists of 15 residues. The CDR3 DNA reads TGTGCCAGCAGCTTGAGGGGTAGGGACACCGGGGAGCTGTTTTTT. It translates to CASSLRGRDTGELFF.

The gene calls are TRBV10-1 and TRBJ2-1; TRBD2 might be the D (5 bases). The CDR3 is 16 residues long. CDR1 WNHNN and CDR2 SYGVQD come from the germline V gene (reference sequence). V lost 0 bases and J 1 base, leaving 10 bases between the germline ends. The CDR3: CASSESPVASYNEQFF. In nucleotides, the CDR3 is TGCGCCAGCAGTGAGTCTCCGGTAGCGTCCTACAATGAGCAGTTCTTC.

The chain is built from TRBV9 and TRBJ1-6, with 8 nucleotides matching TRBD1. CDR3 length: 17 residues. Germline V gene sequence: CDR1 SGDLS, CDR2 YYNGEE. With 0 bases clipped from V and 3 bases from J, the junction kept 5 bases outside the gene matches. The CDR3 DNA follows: TGTGCCAGCAGCGTAGGGCCCGGACAGGGCTATAATTCACCCCTCCACTTT. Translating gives CASSVGPGQGYNSPLHF.

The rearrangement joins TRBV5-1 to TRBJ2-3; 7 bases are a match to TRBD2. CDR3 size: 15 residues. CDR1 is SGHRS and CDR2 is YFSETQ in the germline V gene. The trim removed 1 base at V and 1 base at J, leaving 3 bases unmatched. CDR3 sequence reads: CASSLTTSGTDTQYF. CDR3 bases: TGCGCCAGCAGCTTGACCACTAGCGGCACAGATACGCAGTATTTT. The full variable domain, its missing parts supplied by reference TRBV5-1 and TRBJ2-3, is KAGVTQTPRYLIKTRGQQVTLSCSPISGHRSVSWYQQTPGQGLQFLFEYFSETQRNKGNFPGRFSGRQFSNSRSEMNVSTLELGDSALYLCASSLTTSGTDTQYFGPGTRLTVL.

CDR3 in DNA: TGTGCCAGCAGCTTAGCAGGCCCGGACCGGTTCTTC. Its protein is CASSLAGPDRFF. The chain links TRBV7-9 to TRBJ2-1, with D unresolved. Germline V gives CDR1 SEHNR, CDR2 FQNEAQ (reference sequence). Deletions cut 0 bases from V and 15 bases from J, with 12 bases between. CDR3 length: 12 amino acids.

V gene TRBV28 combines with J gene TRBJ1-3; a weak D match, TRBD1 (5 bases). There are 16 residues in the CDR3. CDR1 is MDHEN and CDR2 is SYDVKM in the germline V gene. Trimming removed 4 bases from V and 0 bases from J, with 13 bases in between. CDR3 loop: CASSSPQELSGNTIYF. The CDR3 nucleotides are TGTGCCAGCAGTTCGCCACAGGAGCTCTCTGGAAACACCATATATTTT. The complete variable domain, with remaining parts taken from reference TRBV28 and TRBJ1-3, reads DVKVTQSSRYLVKRTGEKVFLECVQDMDHENMFWYRQDPGLGLRLIYFSYDVKMKEKGDIPEGYSVSREKKERFSLILESASTNQTSMYLCASSSPQELSGNTIYFGEGSWLTVV.

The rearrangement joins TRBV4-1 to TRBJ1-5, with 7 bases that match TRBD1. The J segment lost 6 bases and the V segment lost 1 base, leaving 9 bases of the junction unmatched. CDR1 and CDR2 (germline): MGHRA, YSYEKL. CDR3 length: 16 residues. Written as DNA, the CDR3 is TGCGCCAGCAGCCAAGCTCCGCAGGGGGTGAGTCAGCCCCAGCATTTT. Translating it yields CASSQAPQGVSQPQHF.

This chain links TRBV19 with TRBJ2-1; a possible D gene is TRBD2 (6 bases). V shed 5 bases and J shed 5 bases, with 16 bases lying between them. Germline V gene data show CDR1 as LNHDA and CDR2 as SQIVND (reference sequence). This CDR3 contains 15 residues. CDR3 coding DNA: TGTGCCAGTAGTTTTTCGGGAGTAGAAGACAATGAGCAGTTCTTC. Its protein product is CASSFSGVEDNEQFF.

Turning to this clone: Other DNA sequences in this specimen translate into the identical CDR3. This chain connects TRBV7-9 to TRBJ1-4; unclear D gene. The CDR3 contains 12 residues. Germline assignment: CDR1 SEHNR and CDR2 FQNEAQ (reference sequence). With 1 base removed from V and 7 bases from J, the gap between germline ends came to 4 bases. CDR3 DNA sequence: TGTGCCAGCAGCTTAGTGAGTGAAAAACTGTTTTTT. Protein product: CASSLVSEKLFF.

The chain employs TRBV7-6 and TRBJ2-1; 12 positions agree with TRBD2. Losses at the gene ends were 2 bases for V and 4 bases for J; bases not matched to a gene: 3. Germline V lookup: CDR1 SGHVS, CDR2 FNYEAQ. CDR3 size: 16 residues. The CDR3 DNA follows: TGTGCCAGCAGCTTATTAGGGACTAGCGGGTACAATGAGCAGTTCTTC. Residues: CASSLLGTSGYNEQFF.